This TCR beta chain was captured by sequencing in a study of cytomegalovirus exposure and HLA in healthy donors. Study at large: Findings of an earlier analysis included over 95 million unique TCR beta sequences from some 200 million T cells. There were some 380 genotyped donors. Of these, roughly 80% fell in the genetic ancestry cluster associated with self-reported Caucasian donors.

Germline CDR1 SNHLY, CDR2 FYNNEI. J lost 0 bases, V lost 10 bases, and 12 bases had no gene match. This CDR3 comprises 18 residues. Findings and caveats of the study: The classifier reportedly diagnosed cytomegalovirus status with high sensitivity and specificity.

Points on this clone: Its antigen is currently unknown.

13 Jbeta primers and 60 Vbeta primers were used for the PCR. Repertoires were generated with immunoSEQ multiplex PCR, while TCRdb's copy carries only in-frame clones and drops some. This sample has 100,000 to 150,000 clones, with about 70% found just once. The sequence derives from a male donor in good health and CMV-seronegative. The V and J genes are TRBV2 and TRBJ2-1; 13 bases are a match to TRBD2. The material sequenced was PBMCs. CDR3 region: CAKHGTSGDTSSYNEQFF. The CDR3 DNA follows: TGTGCCAAACACGGGACTAGCGGGGACACGAGCTCCTACAATGAGCAGTTCTTC.